One and the same sample provided the 20 T cell receptor beta chains below, sequenced in a study of memory CD4+ T cells and cytomegalovirus serostatus (dated by TCRdb to the late 2010s). Single viable CD3+CD4+CD8-CD45RO+ cells were sorted as memory CD4+ T cells on a FACSAria II. Libraries were made using the immunoSEQ multiplex PCR assay. TCRdb's version of the immuneACCESS table is confined to in-frame rearrangements and falls short of the full clone set. An unresolved V gene accounts for under half of the shortfall where checked; the remainder is of unknown origin. Across this sample there are about 48,000 clones, with more than 70% seen only once. The top ten hold roughly 0.76% of the sample. The sample taken for sequencing was memory CD4+ T cells from blood. These receptors all stem from an adult in good health and CMV-seronegative.

The gene calls are TRBV4-1 and TRBJ1-1; 8 bases match TRBD1. Germline CDR1 and CDR2: MGHRA and YSYEKL. The CDR3 is 15 residues long. J lost 3 bases, V lost 4 bases, and 7 bases had no gene match. CDR3 sequence (DNA): TGCGCCAGCAGCCTCGGACAGGGAACATACACTGAAGCTTTCTTT. Amino acids: CASSLGQGTYTEAFF.

V usage is TRBV5-1 and J usage is TRBJ1-2; no clear D. Per the germline V gene, CDR1 is SGHRS and CDR2 is YFSETQ. With 7 bases removed from V and 1 base from J, the gap between germline ends came to 17 bases. The CDR3 runs to 15 residues. This chain's CDR3 is CASGRGDTDNYGYTF. In DNA form, the CDR3 reads TGCGCCAGCGGCCGAGGAGACACTGATAACTATGGCTACACCTTC. The entire variable domain, with the rest obtained from reference TRBV5-1 and TRBJ1-2, is as follows: KAGVTQTPRYLIKTRGQQVTLSCSPISGHRSVSWYQQTPGQGLQFLFEYFSETQRNKGNFPGRFSGRQFSNSRSEMNVSTLELGDSALYLCASGRGDTDNYGYTFGSGTRLTVV.

The J gene is TRBJ2-4, the V gene TRBV6-1; TRBD2 matches 11 bases. V lost 6 bases and J lost 16; bases outside the gene matches: 17. The germline CDR1 and CDR2 sequences are MNHNS and SASEGT. This CDR3 is 15 amino acids long. The DNA of the CDR3 is TGTGCCAGCAGGGTCTCGACTAGCGGGGTCGCGGTTGGATACTTC. It yields the protein CASRVSTSGVAVGYF.

The chain joins TRBV7-2 to TRBJ1-4; no firm D call. The V and J ends lost 5 bases and 8 bases respectively, with 12 bases between them. Germline assignment: CDR1 SGHTA and CDR2 FQGNSA. The CDR3 runs 13 residues. The CDR3 DNA reads as TGTGCCAGCAGCCGTAAACGGGCCGAAAAACTGTTTTTT. Encoded protein: CASSRKRAEKLFF.

This clone has a single count. This sequence joins TRBV4-1 and TRBJ1-4; the D is unclear. Germline V gene data show CDR1 as MGHRA and CDR2 as YSYEKL. CDR3 length: 16 residues. Trimming left V 3 bases short and J 5 bases short, with 16 bases between. CDR3 sequence: CASSHEEYRLNEKLFF. The CDR3 DNA is TGCGCCAGCAGCCATGAGGAGTATCGGCTCAATGAAAAACTGTTTTTT.

The CDR3 is CASSFGALADTSTDTQYF. CDR3 DNA sequence: TGTGCCAGCAGCTTCGGGGCCCTAGCGGATACTTCCACAGATACGCAGTATTTT. The V call is TRBV11-2, the J call TRBJ2-3, with 7 bases that match TRBD2. The CDR3 totals 18 residues. V lost 3 bases, J lost 2 bases, and 14 bases stayed unmatched. Per the germline V gene, CDR1 is SGHAT and CDR2 is FQNNGV.

This chain links TRBV27 with TRBJ2-7, with D hard to call. CDR3 size: 15 residues. Germline V CDR1 and CDR2: MNHEY, SMNVEV (reference sequence). The V end lost 6 bases, the J end lost 1 base, and 16 bases lay between the germline ends. This chain's CDR3 is CASSRARGPSYEQYF. CDR3 nucleotide sequence: TGTGCCAGCAGCCGCGCCAGAGGACCTTCCTACGAGCAGTACTTC.

The J gene is TRBJ2-2, the V gene TRBV5-5; a possible D gene is TRBD1 (6 bases). CDR1 SGHKS and CDR2 YYEKEE come from the germline V gene (reference sequence). CDR3 length: 17 residues. The V end was cut by 1 base, the J end by 3 bases, with 16 bases between. Here the CDR3 DNA reads TGTGCCAGCAGCTTGACAGACAGGCCCTATGACACCGGGGAGCTGTTTTTT. It translates to CASSLTDRPYDTGELFF.

The rearrangement joins TRBV28 to TRBJ2-5; 7 bases map to TRBD2. Trimming cost V 3 bases and J 1 base; bases outside gene matches: 8. CDR1 is MDHEN and CDR2 is SYDVKM in the germline V gene. The CDR3 has 16 amino acids. As DNA, the CDR3 is TGTGCCAGCAGTTTGGGGGGAGGGCCCGTCCAAGAGACCCAGTACTTC. Encoded protein: CASSLGGGPVQETQYF.

The CDR3 spells CASSVGTSYEQYF. DNA for the CDR3: TGTGCCAGCAGCGTAGGGACATCCTACGAGCAGTACTTC. The rearrangement links TRBV9 to TRBJ2-7; TRBD1 is a possible D gene (5 bases). CDR3 length: 13 residues. The V end lost 0 bases, the J end lost 1 base, and 5 bases lay between the germline ends. Germline loops: CDR1 SGDLS, CDR2 YYNGEE. Using reference TRBV9 and TRBJ2-7 for the parts outside the CDR3, the full variable domain is DSGVTQTPKHLITATGQRVTLRCSPRSGDLSVYWYQQSLDQGLQFLIQYYNGEERAKGNILERFSAQQFPDLHSELNLSSLELGDSALYFCASSVGTSYEQYFGPGTRLTVT.

The genes are TRBV2 and TRBJ2-5; 9 bases match TRBD1. CDR1 is SNHLY, CDR2 FYNNEI, per germline. J gave up 5 bases and V 4 bases, and 8 bases lay outside the gene matches. This CDR3 contains 15 residues. CDR3 nucleotide sequence: TGTGCCAGCAGTGGTCCACAGGGGGCCCGGGAGACCCAGTACTTC. This sequence encodes CASSGPQGARETQYF. Full variable domain (rest looked up from reference TRBV2 and TRBJ2-5): EPEVTQTPSHQVTQMGQEVILRCVPISNHLYFYWYRQILGQKVEFLVSFYNNEISEKSEIFDDQFSVERPDGSNFTLKIRSTKLEDSAMYFCASSGPQGARETQYFGPGTRLLVL.

This clone rates as medium-sized. The V gene is TRBV6-4, the J gene TRBJ2-1; 9 bases align to TRBD2. The germline V gene has CDR1 MRHNA and CDR2 SNTAGT. CDR3 length: 15 residues. V lost 2 bases, J lost 6 bases, and 5 bases stayed unmatched. The CDR3 is CASSDGAGGPNEQFF. DNA of the CDR3: TGTGCCAGCAGTGACGGGGCGGGAGGGCCCAATGAGCAGTTCTTC.

The J gene is TRBJ1-5, the V gene TRBV6-1, with TRBD1 as a possible D gene (5 bases). This CDR3 spans 15 amino acids. Per the germline V gene, CDR1 is MNHNS and CDR2 is SASEGT. V shed 8 bases and J shed 2 bases, with 16 bases lying between them. This CDR3 is CASRFQGAGNQPQHF. CDR3 DNA sequence: TGTGCCAGCCGATTTCAGGGTGCGGGCAATCAGCCCCAGCATTTT.

V and J are TRBV2 and TRBJ1-2; no definite D call. Germline values: CDR1 SNHLY, CDR2 FYNNEI. The CDR3 extends over 15 amino acids. The V end lost 6 bases, the J end lost 5 bases, and 19 bases lay between the germline ends. The CDR3, as DNA: TGTGCCAGCAGACCAATGGCGATGGGGAGTTATGGCTACACCTTC. Translated: CASRPMAMGSYGYTF.

The genes are TRBV11-2 and TRBJ1-2, with D unclear. The CDR3 contains 14 residues. The V end lost 0 bases, the J end lost 6 bases, and 11 bases lay between the germline ends. CDR1 SGHAT and CDR2 FQNNGV come from the germline V gene. The CDR3 DNA reads as TGTGCCAGCAGCTTAGAACCAGATCTCCATGGCTACACCTTC. Protein: CASSLEPDLHGYTF.

This chain joins TRBV7-2 and TRBJ1-2, with 7 bases lining up with TRBD1. The V gene's germline CDR1 is SGHTA and CDR2 FQGNSA. V shed 6 bases and J 3 bases; nucleotides not matched to a gene: 16. CDR3 length equals 17 residues. The CDR3 nucleotides are TGTGCCAGCAGTTCCCGGGGCCGGGGACAGACGGACTATGGCTACACCTTC. Its protein is CASSSRGRGQTDYGYTF.

The CDR3, as DNA: TGTGCCAGCAGCTTGGGACAGGGACACACTGAAGCTTTCTTT. Amino acids: CASSLGQGHTEAFF. This sequence joins TRBV7-9 and TRBJ1-1; 9 nucleotides match TRBD1. Trimming at V came to 3 bases and at J to 3 bases, leaving 2 bases not matched to a gene. In germline, CDR1 is SEHNR, CDR2 FQNEAQ (reference sequence). The CDR3 runs 14 residues.

The rearrangement uses TRBV5-8 and TRBJ1-1, with 8 bases matching TRBD1. The V gene end was trimmed by 3 bases and the J gene end by 5 bases; junction bases not matched to a gene: 6. Germline CDR1 reads SGHTS; CDR2 reads YDEGEE. The CDR3 covers 14 residues. The CDR3 reads CASSSRTGRTEAFF. CDR3 bases: TGTGCCAGCAGCTCGAGGACAGGGAGGACTGAAGCTTTCTTT. The full variable domain, with the rest looked up from reference TRBV5-8 and TRBJ1-1, is EAGVTQSPTHLIKTRGQQATLRCSPISGHTSVYWYQQALGLGLQFLLWYDEGEERNRGNFPPRFSGRQFPNYSSELNVNALELEDSALYLCASSSRTGRTEAFFGQGTRLTVV.

This chain links TRBV7-2 with TRBJ1-1, with 8 positions matching TRBD1. Germline V gene sequence: CDR1 SGHTA, CDR2 FQGNSA. This CDR3 contains 15 residues. The V and J ends lost 4 bases and 2 bases, in that order; junction bases with no gene match: 6. DNA for the CDR3: TGTGCCAGCAGCTCATGGACAGGGAGTAACACTGAAGCTTTCTTT. Protein: CASSSWTGSNTEAFF.

J is TRBJ2-3 and V is TRBV27, with TRBD2 matching over 8 bases. V trimming: 5 bases; J trimming: 2 bases; junction bases outside the gene matches: 3. CDR3 length: 14 residues. The germline CDR1 and CDR2 sequences are MNHEY and SMNVEV (reference sequence). The CDR3 DNA is TGTGCCAGCAGTCGACTAGCGTACACAGATACGCAGTATTTT. It yields the protein CASSRLAYTDTQYF.